One and the same sample provided the 17 T cell receptor beta chains below, sequenced in a study of cytomegalovirus exposure and HLA in healthy donors. PCR was performed using 60 Vbeta and 13 Jbeta primers. Sequenced by immunoSEQ multiplex PCR; TCRdb stores in-frame clones only, minus some. The sample comprises some 130,000 clones, roughly 82% of which are singletons, and roughly 2.7% rests with the top ten. Input material: PBMCs. The source is a man between 50 and 59 years old in good health and CMV-seronegative.

V is TRBV5-1 and J is TRBJ1-2; TRBD1 aligns across 9 bases. V was pared by 5 bases and J by 3 bases, with 14 bases of the junction left unmatched. CDR1 is SGHRS, CDR2 YFSETQ, per germline. This CDR3 comprises 17 residues. This chain's CDR3 is CASSQQASGQGHYGYTF. In DNA form, the CDR3 reads TGCGCCAGCAGTCAACAGGCCTCGGGACAGGGTCACTATGGCTACACCTTC.

V and J are TRBV7-8 and TRBJ1-2; D possibly corresponds to TRBD1 (6 bases). Germline V gene sequence: CDR1 SGHVS, CDR2 FQNEAQ. Trimming stripped 4 bases from V and 0 bases from J, with 9 bases between. The CDR3 is 14 residues long. The CDR3 protein is CASSSTGANYGYTF. The CDR3 nucleotides read TGTGCCAGCAGCTCGACAGGAGCTAACTATGGCTACACCTTC.

Remarks on this clone: The junction differs from germline at one of its ends, possibly a read error. The V call is TRBV7-9, the J call TRBJ2-2; D is possibly TRBD1 (6 bases). CDR3 length: 14 amino acids. Germline assignment: CDR1 SEHNR and CDR2 FQNEAQ (reference sequence). The CDR3 sequence is CASTLGTNTGELFF. CDR3 coding DNA: TGTGCCAGCACCTTAGGGACAAACACCGGGGAGCTGTTTTTT.

The chain links TRBV29-1 to TRBJ2-1; perhaps TRBD1 as D (6 bases). The CDR3 covers 14 residues. The V end lost 3 bases, the J end lost 2 bases, and 11 bases lay between the germline ends. The germline gives CDR1 SQVTM, CDR2 ANQGSEA. The CDR3 bases are TGCAGCGTTGACCTGGGGGCCCCCTACAATGAGCAGTTCTTC. Translation: CSVDLGAPYNEQFF.

This sequence joins TRBV7-2 and TRBJ2-7, with a possible D match to TRBD1 (6 bases). The V end lost 5 bases, the J end lost 4 bases, and 18 bases lay between the germline ends. The CDR3 has 15 residues. Germline CDR1 SGHTA, CDR2 FQGNSA. This CDR3 reads CASSRNIGQLYEQYF. DNA of the CDR3: TGTGCCAGCAGCCGAAATATTGGACAGCTATACGAGCAGTACTTC.

The chain carries TRBV19 and TRBJ1-5; 11 bases agree with TRBD1. V was clipped by 3 bases and J by 3 bases; unmatched bases: 1. CDR1 and CDR2 from the germline V gene are LNHDA and SQIVND (reference sequence). This CDR3 contains 15 residues. CDR3 protein: CASSMGQGVNQPQHF. As DNA, the CDR3 is TGTGCCAGTAGTATGGGACAGGGGGTCAATCAGCCCCAGCATTTT.

The chain carries TRBV4-1 and TRBJ2-5, with D maybe TRBD1 (6 bases). Germline V gene sequence: CDR1 MGHRA, CDR2 YSYEKL. The V gene lost 2 bases and the J gene lost 5 bases, with 12 bases spanning the gap. The CDR3 runs 14 residues. CDR3 DNA sequence: TGCGCCAGCAGCCAATTTACAGGGTATGAGACCCAGTACTTC. Its protein is CASSQFTGYETQYF.

This clone has more than one count but fewer than ten. The genes are TRBV19 and TRBJ1-1; no clear D. This CDR3 comprises 12 residues. CDR1 and CDR2 (germline): LNHDA, SQIVND (reference sequence). CDR3 sequence: CSSGDVDTEAFF. As DNA, the CDR3 is TGTAGTAGTGGAGATGTGGACACTGAAGCTTTCTTT.

The V and J genes are TRBV4-2 and TRBJ1-2; possible D gene TRBD1, 5 bases. Germline V gene lookup returns CDR1 LGHNA and CDR2 YNFKEQ. V was cut by 4 bases and J by 1 base, with 19 bases left in between. The CDR3 runs 17 residues. The CDR3 here is CASSPSARGGVNYGYTF. The CDR3, as DNA: TGTGCCAGCAGCCCCTCCGCAAGGGGAGGGGTTAACTATGGCTACACCTTC.

V is TRBV9 and J is TRBJ2-5, with 8 bases aligning to TRBD2. CDR3 length equals 16 residues. V shed 2 bases and J 5 bases; nucleotides not matched to a gene: 11. Germline V gene sequence: CDR1 SGDLS, CDR2 YYNGEE. CDR3 DNA: TGTGCCAGCAGCGTTGGGCCGGGGGGGGCCGAGGAGACCCAGTACTTC. As protein: CASSVGPGGAEETQYF.

The chain links TRBV2 to TRBJ2-7; D remains unclear. There are 11 residues in the CDR3. Germline V CDR1 and CDR2: SNHLY, FYNNEI. V shed 5 bases and J shed 2 bases, with 4 bases lying between them. CDR3 sequence: CASSQTYEQYF. CDR3 DNA: TGTGCCAGCAGTCAAACCTACGAGCAGTACTTC.

Only one count was recorded for this clone. The J gene is TRBJ2-5, the V gene TRBV7-2; the D is unclear. The DNA end is a closer match to TRBJ2-7, so the J assignment may be wrong. CDR1 is SGHTA, CDR2 FQGNSA, per germline. This CDR3 is built from 13 residues. The DNA for the CDR3 is TGTGCCAGCAGCTTGTCTCCGAGCTACGAGCAGTACTTC. Protein sequence: CASSLSPSYEQYF.

The chain links TRBV19 to TRBJ1-1; TRBD1 agrees at 9 bases. Germline loops: CDR1 LNHDA, CDR2 SQIVND (reference sequence). After removal of 6 bases from V and 3 bases from J, the junction contained 14 bases not matched to a gene. This CDR3 has 17 residues. Here the CDR3 DNA reads TGTGCCAGTAGGACGGGGACAGGGTATAACTTATACACTGAAGCTTTCTTT. Protein product: CASRTGTGYNLYTEAFF.

A word on this clone: Within the sample, other DNA sequences also encode this same CDR3. The chain couples TRBV13 to TRBJ2-5, with 8 bases that match TRBD2. Germline V gene data show CDR1 as PRHDT and CDR2 as FYEKMQ (reference sequence). With V trimmed by 5 bases and J by 1 base, 9 bases remained unmatched. This CDR3 is 16 amino acids long. The CDR3 coding sequence is TGTGCCAGCAGCGGTACGGCGCGGGGGGTCCAAGAGACCCAGTACTTC. Translation gives CASSGTARGVQETQYF. Variable domain in full (rest from reference TRBV13 and TRBJ2-5): AAGVIQSPRHLIKEKRETATLKCYPIPRHDTVYWYQQGPGQDPQFLISFYEKMQSDKGSIPDRFSAQQFSDYHSELNMSSLELGDSALYFCASSGTARGVQETQYFGPGTRLLVL.

V gene TRBV1 combines with J gene TRBJ1-2; no check of the table's D call, TRBD1, against the DNA was made. TRBV1 is described as a pseudogene. The CDR3 consists of 14 residues. The CDR3 DNA reads as TGCACCAGCAGCCACCAACAGGGTCCCTATGGCTACACCTTC. This codes for CTSSHQQGPYGYTF.

This chain links TRBV19 with TRBJ2-1; D ambiguous. The V end lost 1 base, the J end lost 5 bases, and 6 bases lay between the germline ends. CDR1 is LNHDA and CDR2 is SQIVND in the germline V gene (reference sequence). The CDR3 consists of 13 residues. The CDR3 loop is CASSIVVNNEQFF. The CDR3 region has the DNA TGTGCCAGTAGTATAGTAGTAAACAATGAGCAGTTCTTC.

The V and J genes are TRBV4-1 and TRBJ1-3; tentative D call: TRBD1 (6 bases). Germline V gene data show CDR1 as MGHRA and CDR2 as YSYEKL. The CDR3 spans 15 residues. Trimming stripped 1 base from V and 1 base from J, with 8 bases between. CDR3 in amino acids: CASSQGTASGNTIYF. The CDR3 coding sequence is TGCGCCAGCAGCCAAGGGACAGCTTCTGGAAACACCATATATTTT.